The T cell receptor beta chain under discussion was sequenced for a study of OX40 agonist ivuxolimab in advanced cancers. Study at large: Across the patients, intravenous ivuxolimab was delivered every 2 weeks at 0.01 to 10 mg/kg. Study-wide results and caveats: The antigens recognized by the expanded peripheral T cells, that is their antigen specificity, were not determined. Compared with others, partial responders at 0.1-3.0 mg/kg displayed clonal expansion among the lowest.

Of note for this clone: The antigen remains undetermined.

Trimming shortened V by 6 bases and J by 3 bases, and 6 bases separated the two germline ends. Germline CDR1 is MNHEY and CDR2 is SVGAGI. There are 11 residues in the CDR3. Method: immunoSEQ multiplex PCR; TCRdb's copy keeps in-frame clones and lacks some. The sample carries about 110,000 clones, roughly 90% recorded once. The chain recombines TRBV6-5 with TRBJ2-7, with unresolved D. Here the sequenced sample was CD4+ or CD8+ T cells sorted from blood, taken in a trial of the OX40 agonist ivuxolimab. The clonotype was recovered from an adult with an advanced solid tumor such as melanoma, head and neck, liver or kidney cancer. CDR3 protein: CASSLNYEQYF. For the CDR3, the DNA is TGTGCCAGCAGCCTTAACTACGAGCAGTACTTC.